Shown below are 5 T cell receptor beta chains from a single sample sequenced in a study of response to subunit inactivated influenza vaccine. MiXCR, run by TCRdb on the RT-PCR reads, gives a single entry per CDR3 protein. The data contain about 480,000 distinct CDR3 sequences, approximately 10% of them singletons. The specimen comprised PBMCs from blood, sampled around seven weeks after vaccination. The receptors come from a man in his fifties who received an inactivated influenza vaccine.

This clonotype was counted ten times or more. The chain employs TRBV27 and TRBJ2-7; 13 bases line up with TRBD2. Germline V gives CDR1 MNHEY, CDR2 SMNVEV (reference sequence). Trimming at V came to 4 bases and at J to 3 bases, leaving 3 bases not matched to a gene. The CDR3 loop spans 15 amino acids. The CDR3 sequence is CASSWTSGRVYEQYF. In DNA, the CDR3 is TGTGCCAGCAGTTGGACTAGCGGGAGAGTCTACGAGCAGTACTTC.

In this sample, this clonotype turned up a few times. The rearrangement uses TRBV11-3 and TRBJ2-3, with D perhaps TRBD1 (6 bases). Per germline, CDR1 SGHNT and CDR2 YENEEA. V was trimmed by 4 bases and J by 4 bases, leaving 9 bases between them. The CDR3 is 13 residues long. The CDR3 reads CASSSGQPDTQYF. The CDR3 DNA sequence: TGTGCCAGCAGCTCCGGACAGCCAGATACGCAGTATTTT.

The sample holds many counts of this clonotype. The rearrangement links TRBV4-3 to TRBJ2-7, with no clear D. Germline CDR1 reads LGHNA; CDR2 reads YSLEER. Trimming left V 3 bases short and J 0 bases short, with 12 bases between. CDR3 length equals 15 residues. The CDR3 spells CASSQGTSSSYEQYF. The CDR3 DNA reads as TGCGCCAGCAGCCAGGGTACTTCAAGCTCCTACGAGCAGTACTTC.

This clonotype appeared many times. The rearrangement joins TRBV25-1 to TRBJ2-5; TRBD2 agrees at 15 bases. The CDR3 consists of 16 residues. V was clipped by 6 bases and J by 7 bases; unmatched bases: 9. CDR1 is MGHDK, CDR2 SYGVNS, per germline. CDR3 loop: CASSEGLAGGYVTQYF. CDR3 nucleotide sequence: TGTGCCAGCAGCGAGGGACTAGCGGGAGGTTATGTGACCCAGTACTTC. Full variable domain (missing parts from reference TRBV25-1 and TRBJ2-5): EADIYQTPRYLVIGTGKKITLECSQTMGHDKMYWYQQDPGMELHLIHYSYGVNSTEKGDLSSESTVSRIRTEHFPLTLESARPSHTSQYLCASSEGLAGGYVTQYFGPGTRLLVL.

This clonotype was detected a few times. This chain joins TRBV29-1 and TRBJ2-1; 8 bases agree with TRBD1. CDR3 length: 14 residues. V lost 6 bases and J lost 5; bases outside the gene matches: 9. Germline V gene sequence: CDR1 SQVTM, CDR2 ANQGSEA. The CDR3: CSVAPGQGDNEQFF. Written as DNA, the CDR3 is TGCAGCGTCGCCCCCGGACAGGGAGACAATGAGCAGTTCTTC.